This is a list of T cell receptor beta chains from one sample in a study of blood T cell repertoires in COVID-19. Sequencing was performed with immunoSEQ multiplex PCR; in TCRdb, only in-frame clones are kept and a portion is missing. There are around 300,000 clones in the sample; 89% occur only once, and less than 2% lies in the top ten. Source material: PBMCs or T cells enriched from blood (not recorded which). The receptors were sampled from a middle-aged woman who had recovered from COVID-19. Each CDR3 is given with its conserved first and last residue. A D gene is named only where the DNA matches it firmly. The size entry is marked missing in some rows and otherwise reads once, few, many or a size class.

cdr3_aa cdr3_nt cdr3_length j_call clone_size d_call v_call
CASSFSGRTEAFF TGTGCCAGCAGCTTTAGCGGTAGGACTGAAGCTTTCTTT 13 TRBJ1-1 - - TRBV11-2
CSASIRTGDGYTF TGCAGTGCTAGTATTAGGACAGGAGATGGCTACACCTTC 13 TRBJ1-2 - TRBD1 TRBV20-1
CASSPMGLSNTEAFF TGTGCCAGCTCACCAATGGGACTCTCGAACACTGAAGCTTTCTTT 15 TRBJ1-1 - - TRBV18
CASSLGQYTGELFF TGTGCCAGCAGCTTAGGACAGTACACCGGGGAGCTGTTTTTT 14 TRBJ2-2 - - TRBV7-3
CASSAQGLDPLHF TGTGCCAGCAGCGCGCAGGGCCTAGATCCCCTCCACTTT 13 TRBJ1-6 - - TRBV5-4
CATRKGDTEAFF TGTGCCACCAGAAAGGGGGACACTGAAGCTTTCTTT 12 TRBJ1-1 - - TRBV24-1
CASSLLQGRSPLHF TGTGCCAGCAGTTTATTGCAGGGTCGATCACCCCTCCACTTT 14 TRBJ1-6 - - TRBV27
CAISGTGGTDTQYF TGTGCCATCAGCGGGACAGGGGGCACAGATACGCAGTATTTT 14 TRBJ2-3 once TRBD1 TRBV10-3
CASSWSREGSDTQYF TGTGCCAGCAGTTGGAGCCGGGAGGGATCAGATACGCAGTATTTT 15 TRBJ2-3 - TRBD2 TRBV25-1
CASSPGQGATNTEAFF TGCGCCAGCAGCCCGGGACAGGGGGCGACCAACACTGAAGCTTTCTTT 16 TRBJ1-1 - TRBD1 TRBV5-1
CASSLGQGSTDTQYF TGCGCCAGCAGCCTGGGACAGGGTAGCACAGATACGCAGTATTTT 15 TRBJ2-3 - TRBD1 TRBV5-1
CASSERAGGNQPQHF TGTGCCAGCAGTGAAAGGGCAGGGGGCAATCAGCCCCAGCATTTT 15 TRBJ1-5 - - TRBV2
CASSPVEGRRYF TGTGCCAGCAGCCCCGTGGAGGGAAGAAGGTACTTC 12 TRBJ2-4 - - TRBV3-1/TRBV3-2
CASSLTSGTGGSGNTIYF TGCGCCAGCAGCCTAACCTCGGGGACAGGGGGCTCTGGAAACACCATATATTTT 18 TRBJ1-3 - TRBD1 TRBV4-1
CASSQDRTSTPNEQYF TGTGCCAGCAGCCAAGATCGGACTAGCACTCCTAACGAGCAGTACTTC 16 TRBJ2-7 - TRBD2 TRBV4-2
CASSQLRRGLQETQYF TGTGCCAGCAGCCAACTTCGGCGGGGGCTACAAGAGACCCAGTACTTC 16 TRBJ2-5 - - TRBV3-1/TRBV3-2
CASSFDRGGQPQHF TGCGCCAGCAGCTTCGACAGGGGCGGACAGCCCCAGCATTTT 14 TRBJ1-5 few TRBD1 TRBV5-1
CAWRERGGTDTQYF TGTGCCTGGAGGGAGCGGGGGGGCACAGATACGCAGTATTTT 14 TRBJ2-3 - TRBD2 TRBV30
CASSLRLRNTIYF TGTGCCAGCAGCTTACGTCTACGAAACACCATATATTTT 13 TRBJ1-3 - - TRBV7-2
CASSYGRGRSQHF TGTGCCAGCAGTTACGGCAGGGGGCGCTCCCAGCATTTT 13 TRBJ1-5 few TRBD1 TRBV6-5
CASSEQGARTEAFF TGTGCCAGCAGCGAACAGGGGGCGCGTACTGAAGCTTTCTTT 14 TRBJ1-1 - TRBD1 TRBV2
CASTLTGGETQYF TGTGCCAGCACCCTTACAGGAGGGGAGACCCAGTACTTC 13 TRBJ2-5 - - TRBV3-1/TRBV3-2
CASSLYLVSPLHF TGTGCCAGCAGCTTGTATTTAGTTTCACCCCTCCACTTT 13 TRBJ1-6 - - TRBV11-2
CAISETATNEKLFF TGTGCCATCAGTGAGACAGCCACTAATGAAAAACTGTTTTTT 14 TRBJ1-4 - - TRBV10-3
CASSLSLEQFF TGTGCCAGCAGCTTGTCGTTGGAGCAGTTCTTC 11 TRBJ2-1 - - TRBV5-5
CASSLARGREGYTF TGTGCCAGCAGCTTAGCGCGGGGCAGGGAAGGCTACACCTTC 14 TRBJ1-2 once - TRBV7-2
CASSPGQGSYNEQFF TGTGCCAGCAGCCCTGGACAGGGCTCCTACAATGAGCAGTTCTTC 15 TRBJ2-1 - TRBD1 TRBV11-2